The entry below gives a single T cell receptor (beta chain) sequence along with its context. Its binding antigen is unknown. No base quality information exists; no much larger clone differs at one position. This entry is derived from a study of beta chain features in type 1 diabetes (dated by TCRdb to 2016 to 2019). Looking at the study overall: No differences in mean age, gender distribution, total cell number or subset yield were found between patients and healthy donors. A total of roughly 98,000,000 sorted cells were examined across all samples, and RNA yield correlated strongly with the number of cells per subset. In the study, TCRB repertoires of sorted circulating CD4+ T cell subsets from recently diagnosed type 1 diabetes patients were compared with those of matched healthy donors. Naive and central memory subsets were obtained from all 30 or so donors, but regulatory and stem cell-like memory subsets were isolated from only 8 patients and about eight healthy donors.

Each donor gave one peripheral blood draw, averaging around 0.11 L, which was collected into heparinised tubes. A BD FACSAria II and a panel including CD45RO, CCR7, CD25, CD127, CD95 and CD27 were used to sort naive, central memory, regulatory and stem cell-like memory CD4+ T cells. Every sorted population had a purity above 95%. PBMCs were isolated immediately by Lymphoprep density gradient centrifugation and stained directly without culture. So that batch effects would be minimized, each experiment stained and sorted samples in pairs, pairing one healthy donor with one patient. From the cysteine through the phenylalanine, the CDR3 covers 13 amino acids. Left in the record is the CDR3 DNA by itself, 39 bases read in frame from the first base. CDR1 and CDR2 are drawn from the germline V gene (reference sequence): MNHNY, SVGAGI. Trimming removed 6 bases from V and 4 bases from J; the gene matches leave 6 bases unexplained.

The High Capacity cDNA Reverse Transcription Kit was used to reverse transcribe all of the isolated RNA, meaning that expressed TCRB transcripts were what got sequenced. Naive, central memory and regulatory T cell samples underwent deep immunoSEQ sequencing, averaging around 3.6 million total reads per sample. After sorted cells were lysed in RLT buffer, RNA was extracted with DNase-treated RNeasy Micro or Mini kits, with the choice depending on cell number. Each cell subset was processed on its own to prevent cross-contamination, while patient and healthy donor samples were processed together. The immunoSEQ multiplex PCR was used to amplify TCRB sequences from cDNA, yielding 87-bp fragments that span the CDR3 region. Sequencing of the amplicons was performed on the Illumina HiSeq platform. The authors' analysis ran thus. PCR bias was computationally corrected using synthetic template baselines, reads within Hamming distance 2 were collapsed, and singletons that could not be merged were discarded. Reads were aligned against IMGT to assign V, D and J genes, CDR3 length and insertions or deletions at six rearrangement sites. Within each subset, clonotype counts were normalized to sorted cell number, and only after that were true diversity and Gini coefficients computed with the tcR R package. The overlap coefficient, calculated on TCRB nucleotide sequences, was used to quantify repertoire sharing. As a proxy for the pre-selection repertoire, out-of-frame TCRB sequences from naive cells were analyzed. TCRdb mirrors the immuneACCESS table, restricted to in-frame sequences. Some clones are absent from its copies; in checked studies, under half trace to an unresolved V gene, and the reason for the others is unknown. The V and J calls and clone size come from that table; D and trimming were worked out from the DNA. This sample is represented by about 400,000 clones; approximately 12% of them were singletons. The ten most abundant clones make up about 0.018% of the sample.

Study-wide findings and limitations: At VDJ recombination sites, patients with type 1 diabetes made fewer insertions and deleted more nucleotides, a pattern implying thymic rearrangement abnormalities. In all four CD4+ subsets, TCRB CDR3 length was moderately but significantly shorter in type 1 diabetes patients. Naive, central memory and regulatory TCRB repertoires appeared to be more similar among patients than among healthy donors. Because the HLA sub-analyses included only small numbers of individuals, any influence of HLA type on TCRB rearrangement was left unresolved. Because cDNA rather than genomic DNA was sequenced, highly expressing activated cells could have been over-represented, although no difference in activation and CD3 levels was found between groups. Shorter templates might be favored by PCR, yet because patient and control samples were amplified and corrected together, any such skew would affect both groups equally.

Here the chain combines TRBV6-6 and TRBJ2-7, and 7 junction bases match TRBD2. The clonotype was recovered from a man in his late teens or twenties in good health. Sequencing used naive CD4+ T cells from blood. Read against the paper, the sample's cell subset or site label means: true naive CD4+ T cells. The DNA sequence is as follows: TGTGCCAGCAGCAAGCCCGGGAGGTACGAGCAGTACTTC. It encodes CASSKPGRYEQYF.